Listed here are 15 T cell receptor beta chains from one sample, sequenced in a study of T-cell reconstitution after alpha-beta-depleted transplantation in children. It was with unique molecular identifiers that the TCRbeta library was prepared. TCRdb reprocessed the PCR reads with MiXCR, giving one entry per CDR3 protein. Among around 580,000 distinct CDR3 sequences listed, 20% to 30% were seen once. The specimen was PBMCs, collected before TCRalphabeta/CD19-depleted stem cell transplant. These receptors all stem from a boy younger than two with Wiskott-Aldrich syndrome, due to receive a stem cell transplant.

The gene calls are TRBV20-1 and TRBJ2-7; 11 nucleotides line up with TRBD1. The CDR3 covers 15 residues. The V segment lost 1 base and the J segment 0 bases; nucleotides outside the gene matches: 2. Per the germline V gene, CDR1 is DFQATT and CDR2 is SNEGSKA (reference sequence). DNA of the CDR3: TGCAGTGCTAGAGCTGGGACAGGGGGCTCCTACGAGCAGTACTTC. This sequence encodes CSARAGTGGSYEQYF.

This chain joins TRBV5-1 and TRBJ1-2; D call uncertain. V shed 4 bases and J shed 6 bases, with 10 bases lying between them. CDR1 and CDR2 from the germline V gene are SGHRS and YFSETQ. The CDR3 is made up of 12 amino acids. As DNA, the CDR3 is TGCGCCAGCAGCACAGACAAGGATGGCTACACCTTC. Protein sequence: CASSTDKDGYTF.

This clonotype was detected a few times. The genes are TRBV5-1 and TRBJ2-5; D not certain. CDR1 and CDR2 from the germline V gene are SGHRS and YFSETQ. The V end lost 3 bases, the J end lost 6 bases, and 12 bases lay between the germline ends. This CDR3 contains 13 residues. The CDR3 bases are TGCGCCAGCAGCTCCTCCCTGGTCCAGACCCAGTACTTC. Encoded protein: CASSSSLVQTQYF.

The chain links TRBV5-1 to TRBJ1-4, with TRBD1 matching 9 bases. CDR1 SGHRS and CDR2 YFSETQ come from the germline V gene. The J segment lost 5 bases and the V segment lost 4 bases, leaving 3 bases of the junction unmatched. This CDR3 comprises 14 residues. The CDR3 bases are TGCGCCAGCAGCGGGGGACAGGGAAATGAAAAACTGTTTTTT. Encoded protein: CASSGGQGNEKLFF.

This clonotype occurred a few times. V gene TRBV3-1 combines with J gene TRBJ2-2, with TRBD2 matching 11 bases. Germline CDR1 reads LGHDT; CDR2 reads YNNKEL (reference sequence). The CDR3 extends over 17 amino acids. V trimming: 1 base; J trimming: 3 bases; junction bases outside the gene matches: 4. This chain's CDR3 is CASSQGRLAGYTGELFF. DNA for the CDR3: TGTGCCAGCAGCCAAGGGCGACTAGCGGGATACACCGGGGAGCTGTTTTTT.

This clonotype has just a few counts. The chain uses TRBV4-2 and TRBJ2-3; 11 nucleotides agree with TRBD2. Per the germline V gene, CDR1 is LGHNA and CDR2 is YNFKEQ. V lost 0 bases and J lost 7; bases outside the gene matches: 6. CDR3 size: 16 residues. This CDR3 reads CASSQESGTSGHTQYF. The CDR3 region has the DNA TGTGCCAGCAGCCAAGAATCCGGGACTAGCGGCCATACGCAGTATTTT.

The V gene is TRBV10-3, the J gene TRBJ2-1; 7 bases map to TRBD2. Looked up from germline, CDR1 is ENHRY and CDR2 is SYGVKD. CDR3 length equals 12 residues. With 8 bases clipped from V and 6 bases from J, the junction kept 4 bases outside the gene matches. In DNA form, the CDR3 reads TGTGCCATCGGGGGGGGAACCAATGAGCAGTTCTTC. Translation gives CAIGGGTNEQFF.

This clonotype was counted a few times. This chain uses TRBV5-1 with TRBJ2-5, with D possibly matching TRBD1 (6 bases). Trimming stripped 7 bases from V and 5 bases from J, with 12 bases between. This CDR3 has 12 amino acids. From germline, CDR1 is SGHRS and CDR2 YFSETQ. Written as DNA, the CDR3 is TGCGCCAGCTGGGGGCGAGGCGAGACCCAGTACTTC. Translation: CASWGRGETQYF.

The chain employs TRBV18 and TRBJ1-1, with D uncertain. V lost 6 bases and J 6 bases, leaving 11 bases between the germline ends. The CDR3 contains 12 residues. Germline loops: CDR1 KGHSH, CDR2 LQKENI. The CDR3 loop reads CASSIVSSEAFF. The CDR3 DNA reads as TGTGCCAGCTCTATTGTGAGCTCTGAAGCTTTCTTT.

This clonotype has only a few counts. The genes are TRBV9 and TRBJ2-7, with D possibly matching TRBD2 (6 bases). Germline values: CDR1 SGDLS, CDR2 YYNGEE. Trimming removed 2 bases at V and 2 bases at J, with 8 bases between. The CDR3 has 13 residues. CDR3 coding DNA: TGTGCCAGCAGCGTCGGACTAACCTACGAGCAGTACTTC. This encodes CASSVGLTYEQYF. Full variable domain (remainder filled in from reference TRBV9 and TRBJ2-7): DSGVTQTPKHLITATGQRVTLRCSPRSGDLSVYWYQQSLDQGLQFLIQYYNGEERAKGNILERFSAQQFPDLHSELNLSSLELGDSALYFCASSVGLTYEQYFGPGTRLTVT.

The CDR3 is CASSHRANTEAFF. The CDR3 DNA follows: TGTGCCAGCAGCCACAGGGCGAACACTGAAGCTTTCTTT. V and J are TRBV12-3 or TRBV12-4 and TRBJ1-1, with TRBD1 as a possible D gene (6 bases). V lost 6 bases, J lost 1 base, and 9 bases lay in between. The CDR3 has 13 amino acids.

This clonotype has only a few counts. The rearrangement uses TRBV5-1 and TRBJ2-3; D uncertain. Germline V gene sequence: CDR1 SGHRS, CDR2 YFSETQ. Trimming shortened V by 4 bases and J by 0 bases, and 15 bases separated the two germline ends. The CDR3 has 16 residues. The CDR3 sequence: CASSPQGRPSTDTQYF. DNA of the CDR3: TGCGCCAGCAGCCCTCAAGGACGCCCTAGCACAGATACGCAGTATTTT.

The rearrangement uses TRBV5-1 and TRBJ2-2; 8 bases line up with TRBD2. Germline V gives CDR1 SGHRS, CDR2 YFSETQ. The CDR3 has 16 residues. V gave up 4 bases and J gave up 2 bases; unmatched junction bases: 7. The CDR3 spells CASSLILAVNTGELFF. CDR3 DNA: TGCGCCAGCAGCCTCATACTAGCGGTTAACACCGGGGAGCTGTTTTTT.

This chain links TRBV29-1 with TRBJ2-1; 10 bases are shared with TRBD2. This CDR3 contains 14 residues. V was pared by 6 bases and J by 4 bases, with 6 bases of the junction left unmatched. CDR1 is SQVTM, CDR2 ANQGSEA, per germline. CDR3 nucleotide sequence: TGCAGCGTCGACAAGCGGGAGGGGTACAATGAGCAGTTCTTC. It encodes CSVDKREGYNEQFF.

V and J are TRBV7-2 and TRBJ1-2, with TRBD1 matching 7 bases. Trimming took 4 bases from V and 5 from J; bases not matched to a gene: 7. Germline V lookup: CDR1 SGHTA, CDR2 FQGNSA. The CDR3 loop spans 14 amino acids. CDR3 DNA sequence: TGTGCCAGCAGCTCAGGGGGGGAAGGATATGGCTACACCTTC. Encoded protein: CASSSGGEGYGYTF.